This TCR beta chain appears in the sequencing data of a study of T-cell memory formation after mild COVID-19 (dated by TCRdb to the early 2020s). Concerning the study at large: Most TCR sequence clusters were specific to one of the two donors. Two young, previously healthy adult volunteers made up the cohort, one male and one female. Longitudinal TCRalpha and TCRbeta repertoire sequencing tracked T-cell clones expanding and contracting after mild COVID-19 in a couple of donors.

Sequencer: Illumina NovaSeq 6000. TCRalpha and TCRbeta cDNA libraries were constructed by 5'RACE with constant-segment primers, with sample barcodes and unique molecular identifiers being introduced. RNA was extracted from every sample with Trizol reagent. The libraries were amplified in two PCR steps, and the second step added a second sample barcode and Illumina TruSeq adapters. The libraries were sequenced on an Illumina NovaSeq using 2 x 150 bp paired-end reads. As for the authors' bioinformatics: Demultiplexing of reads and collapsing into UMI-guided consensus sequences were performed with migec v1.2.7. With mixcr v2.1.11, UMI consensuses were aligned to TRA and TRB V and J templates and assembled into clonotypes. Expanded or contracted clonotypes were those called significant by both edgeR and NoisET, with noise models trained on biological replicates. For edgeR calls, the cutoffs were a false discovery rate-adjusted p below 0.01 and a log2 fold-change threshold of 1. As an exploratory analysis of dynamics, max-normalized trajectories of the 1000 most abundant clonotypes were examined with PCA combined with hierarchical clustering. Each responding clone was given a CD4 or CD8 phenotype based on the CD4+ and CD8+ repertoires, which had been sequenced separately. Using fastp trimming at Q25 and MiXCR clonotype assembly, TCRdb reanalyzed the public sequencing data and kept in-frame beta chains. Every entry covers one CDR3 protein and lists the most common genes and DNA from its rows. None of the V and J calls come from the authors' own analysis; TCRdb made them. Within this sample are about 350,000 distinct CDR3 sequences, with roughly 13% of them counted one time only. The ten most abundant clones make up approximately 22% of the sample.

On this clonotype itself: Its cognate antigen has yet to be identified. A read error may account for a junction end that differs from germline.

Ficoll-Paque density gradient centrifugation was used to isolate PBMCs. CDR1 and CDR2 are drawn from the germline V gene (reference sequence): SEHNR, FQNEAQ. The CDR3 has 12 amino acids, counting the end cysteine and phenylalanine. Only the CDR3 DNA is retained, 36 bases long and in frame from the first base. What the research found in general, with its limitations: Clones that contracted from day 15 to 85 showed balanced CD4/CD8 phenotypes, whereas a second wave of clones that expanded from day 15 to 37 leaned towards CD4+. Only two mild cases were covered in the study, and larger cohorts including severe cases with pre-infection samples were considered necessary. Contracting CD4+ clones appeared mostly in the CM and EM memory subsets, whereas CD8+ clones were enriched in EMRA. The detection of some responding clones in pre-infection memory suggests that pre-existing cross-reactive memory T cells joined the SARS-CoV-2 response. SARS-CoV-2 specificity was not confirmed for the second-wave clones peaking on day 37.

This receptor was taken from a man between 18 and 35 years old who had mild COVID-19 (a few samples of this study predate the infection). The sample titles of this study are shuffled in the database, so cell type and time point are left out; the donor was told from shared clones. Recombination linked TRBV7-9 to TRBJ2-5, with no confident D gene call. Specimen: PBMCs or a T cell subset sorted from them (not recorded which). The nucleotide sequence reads TGTGCCAGTGACACGTACCAAGATACCCAGTACTTC. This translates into CASDTYQDTQYF.